This T cell receptor beta chain derives from a study of blood T cell repertoires in COVID-19. About the study: In each case, the material was cDNA or gDNA derived from T cells, B-cell-depleted T cells, or PBMCs.

Source study methods: It was from reference gene primer amplification that nucleated cell counts were estimated. The assay was immunoSEQ multiplex PCR, and TCRdb's table has in-frame clones only and misses some. Clone size and the V and J calls come from that table; the DNA yielded D and trimming. The sample has some 150,000 clones, 85% seen once. This CDR3 comprises 15 residues. Trimming took off 4 bases at V and 10 bases at J, with 17 bases between the two ends. Germline V gene sequence: CDR1 SGHAT, CDR2 FQNNGV. The chain recombines TRBV11-2 with TRBJ1-6; D unresolved. The sequence was obtained from a man aged 40-55 years with acute or convalescent COVID-19. Specimen: peripheral blood. The CDR3 DNA is TGTGCCAGCAGCTCCCTCGGGGATTCGAGGTCACCCCTCCACTTT. Its translation: CASSSLGDSRSPLHF.